This TCR beta chain stems from a study of beta chain features in type 1 diabetes. As every portion of the isolated RNA was reverse transcribed, the sequencing read expressed TCRB transcripts. Naive, central memory and regulatory T cell samples averaged approximately 3.6 million immunoSEQ reads each. Clones were read by immunoSEQ multiplex PCR, and TCRdb kept only the in-frame ones, dropping some. The sample lists 680,000 or so clones, roughly a sixth seen once, with about 0.097% in the top ten. Heparinised blood was drawn once per donor, averaging roughly 110 mL. This clone was detected a few times. Its antigen is as yet unknown. The CDR3 is made up of 14 amino acids. V dropped 1 base and J dropped 1 base, with 7 bases sitting between them. Germline V gives CDR1 MNHNY, CDR2 SVGAGI (reference sequence). Study results and caveats: The naive, central memory and Treg TCRB repertoires of patients appeared to be more similar to one another than those of healthy donors. Lower insertion and higher deletion counts appeared at VDJ junctions in type 1 diabetes patients.

This TCR was recovered from a man younger than 35 in good health. J is TRBJ2-5 and V is TRBV6-6; D is uncertain. The sample comprised naive CD4+ T cells from blood. CDR3 sequence: CASSYLGFQETQYF. The CDR3 DNA sequence: TGTGCCAGCAGTTACTTGGGCTTCCAAGAGACCCAGTACTTC.